This TCR beta chain derives from a study of blood T cells in healthy people across ages. The CDR3 has 15 residues. V lost 2 bases and J lost 3; bases outside the gene matches: 6. In germline, CDR1 is DFQATT, CDR2 SNEGSKA (reference sequence). Together with a sample-barcoded 5' primer, a J-beta primer mix was included in a second PCR lasting roughly 7 to 11 cycles. Each cDNA molecule, via a template-switch adaptor with 12 random nucleotides, was tagged. TCRdb recomputed calls from the 5' RACE reads with MiXCR, one row per CDR3 protein. Here the sample spans over 600,000 distinct CDR3 sequences, around 50% being singletons. Points on this clonotype: The antigen remains undetermined.

Broader study findings: Estimates based on one million T cells were treated as lower bounds. Unknown donor CMV status possibly confounded expanded clonotype changes.

Sequenced input: blood. The TCR originated in a man at least 80 years old in good health. The chain employs TRBV20-1 and TRBJ2-7; 11 bases fit TRBD1. The chain's CDR3 is CSARISGTGGYEQYF. The CDR3 nucleotides are TGCAGTGCTAGAATTTCCGGGACAGGGGGCTACGAGCAGTACTTC.